Shown below are 18 T cell receptor beta chains from a single sample sequenced in a study of blood T cell repertoires in COVID-19. Generated by immunoSEQ multiplex PCR, the TCRdb table keeps only in-frame clones and is missing some. The sample lists 270,000 or so clones, 83% occurring once. Specimen: peripheral blood. The origin of the receptors is a woman aged 45-65 years who had recovered from COVID-19.

The V call is TRBV9, the J call TRBJ2-3, with 8 positions matching TRBD2. Germline CDR1 is SGDLS and CDR2 is YYNGEE. This CDR3 has 15 residues. The V segment lost 2 bases and the J segment 2 bases; nucleotides outside the gene matches: 4. CDR3 loop: CASSVSGAPTDTQYF. CDR3 DNA: TGTGCCAGCAGCGTTAGCGGGGCTCCCACAGATACGCAGTATTTT.

This chain joins TRBV4-3 and TRBJ1-2; D not resolved. In germline, CDR1 is LGHNA, CDR2 YSLEER. The CDR3 is 15 amino acids. Between the trimmed V and J ends, which lost 5 bases and 2 bases, there was a span of 15 bases. The CDR3 region has the DNA TGCGCCAGCAGCAAAGGAGACACGACAAACTATGGCTACACCTTC. This translates into CASSKGDTTNYGYTF.

This chain connects TRBV7-2 to TRBJ2-5; D not certain. Germline CDR1 is SGHTA and CDR2 is FQGNSA. Deletions cut 5 bases from V and 2 bases from J, with 9 bases between. CDR3 size: 13 residues. CDR3 nucleotides: TGTGCCAGCAGCACCCCGGTACAAGAGACCCAGTACTTC. This gives the protein CASSTPVQETQYF.

The rearrangement links TRBV19 to TRBJ2-7; TRBD2 agrees at 12 bases. V shed 3 bases and J 7 bases; nucleotides not matched to a gene: 4. Germline CDR1 LNHDA, CDR2 SQIVND (reference sequence). The length of the CDR3 is 14 residues. As DNA, the CDR3 is TGTGCCAGTAGTATCTCTAGCGGGAGGGGTGAGCAGTACTTC. This encodes CASSISSGRGEQYF.

The rearrangement links TRBV5-8 to TRBJ2-1, with D possibly matching TRBD2 (6 bases). V dropped 4 bases and J dropped 3 bases, with 11 bases sitting between them. This CDR3 has 14 residues. Germline CDR1 SGHTS, CDR2 YDEGEE. The CDR3 DNA sequence: TGTGCCAGCAGCCGGGGACTCCTCTACAATGAGCAGTTCTTC. Translation: CASSRGLLYNEQFF.

V is TRBV7-2 and J is TRBJ2-7; 11 nucleotides agree with TRBD2. After removal of 4 bases from V and 4 bases from J, the junction contained 6 bases not matched to a gene. The length of the CDR3 is 15 residues. The germline CDR1 and CDR2 sequences are SGHTA and FQGNSA. CDR3 protein: CASSSGLADLYEQYF. DNA of the CDR3: TGTGCCAGCAGCTCGGGACTAGCGGACTTGTACGAGCAGTACTTC.

This rearrangement joins TRBV3-1 (or the pseudogene TRBV3-2) to TRBJ2-1; 11 bases line up with TRBD2. Looked up from germline, CDR1 is LGHDT and CDR2 is YNNKEL (reference sequence). Germline trimming cut 4 bases from V and 16 bases from J; bases unmatched to any gene: 9. The CDR3 runs to 13 residues. Written as DNA, the CDR3 is TGTGCCAGCAGCCTAGACTTAGCGGGGGGGTTATTCTTC. Translated: CASSLDLAGGLFF.

The rearrangement links TRBV2 to TRBJ2-2; TRBD2 agrees at 11 bases. This CDR3 is 18 amino acids long. The germline V gene encodes CDR1 SNHLY and CDR2 FYNNEI. V trimming: 2 bases; J trimming: 7 bases; junction bases outside the gene matches: 12. For the CDR3, the DNA is TGTGCCAGCAGTGAATCGTGGAGAACTAGCGGGAGAATCGGGGAGCTGTTTTTT. Translation: CASSESWRTSGRIGELFF.

The chain employs TRBV19 and TRBJ2-2; D perhaps matches TRBD1 (6 bases). The germline gives CDR1 LNHDA, CDR2 SQIVND (reference sequence). V was trimmed by 5 bases and J by 6 bases, leaving 10 bases between them. The CDR3 has 13 residues. CDR3 region: CASSYREPGELFF. The CDR3 DNA reads as TGTGCCAGTAGTTACAGGGAGCCCGGGGAGCTGTTTTTT.

The chain uses TRBV10-3 and TRBJ1-1, with 7 bases that match TRBD1. CDR1 and CDR2 (germline): ENHRY, SYGVKD. The CDR3 length is 14 residues. J gave up 5 bases and V 6 bases, and 9 bases lay outside the gene matches. This chain's CDR3 is CAIRTEQGWTEAFF. CDR3 DNA sequence: TGTGCCATCAGGACCGAACAGGGGTGGACTGAAGCTTTCTTT.

J is TRBJ1-2 and V is TRBV28, with TRBD1 identical over 9 bases. CDR3 length: 14 amino acids. The V gene's germline CDR1 is MDHEN and CDR2 SYDVKM. The V gene end was trimmed by 4 bases and the J gene end by 6 bases; junction bases not matched to a gene: 6. CDR3 sequence: CASSYLTGGNGYTF. The CDR3 DNA is TGTGCCAGCAGTTACCTTACAGGGGGCAATGGCTACACCTTC.

The genes are TRBV30 and TRBJ1-5, with D maybe TRBD1 (6 bases). From germline, CDR1 is GTSNPN and CDR2 SVGIG (reference sequence). With 0 bases removed from V and 6 bases from J, the gap between germline ends came to 12 bases. The CDR3 has 14 amino acids. The DNA of the CDR3 is TGTGCCTGGAGTGTAAAGTCAGGGGTTCAGCCCCAGCATTTT. As protein: CAWSVKSGVQPQHF.

V is TRBV27 and J is TRBJ2-5; maybe TRBD1 (7 bases). Trimming took 3 bases from V and 5 from J, leaving 10 bases between them. CDR3 length equals 13 residues. Germline CDR1 is MNHEY and CDR2 is SMNVEV (reference sequence). The CDR3 protein is CASSFAGGETQYF. The DNA for the CDR3 is TGTGCCAGCAGTTTTGCAGGGGGGGAGACCCAGTACTTC.

The chain links TRBV2 to TRBJ2-5, with D uncertain. Germline-derived CDR1 and CDR2 are SNHLY and FYNNEI. Trimming took 6 bases from V and 7 from J, leaving 15 bases between them. This CDR3 has 13 amino acids. The CDR3 DNA reads as TGTGCCAGCAGCCCCGGAGACGCTGGGACCCAGTACTTC. It yields the protein CASSPGDAGTQYF.

This chain joins TRBV7-9 and TRBJ1-4; tentative D call: TRBD1 (5 bases). The CDR3 is 14 residues long. Trimming stripped 1 base from V and 8 bases from J, with 11 bases between. Germline V gene data show CDR1 as SEHNR and CDR2 as FQNEAQ (reference sequence). The CDR3 here is CASSLVQAGEKLFF. CDR3 bases: TGTGCCAGCAGCTTAGTACAGGCGGGAGAAAAACTGTTTTTT.

V and J are TRBV28 and TRBJ1-5; D unresolved. V shed 6 bases and J shed 0 bases, with 3 bases lying between them. In germline, CDR1 is MDHEN, CDR2 SYDVKM. The CDR3 runs 12 residues. The DNA for the CDR3 is TGTGCCAGCAGGGCTAGCAATCAGCCCCAGCATTTT. Its translation: CASRASNQPQHF.

The chain recombines TRBV23-1 with TRBJ1-1; perhaps TRBD1 as D (5 bases). TRBV23-1 qualifies as an ORF whose function is uncertain. V lost 8 bases to trimming and J lost 4 bases, with 23 bases between them. The CDR3 is 16 amino acids. DNA for the CDR3: TGCGCCAGCCCAACACCCGGGGGTCGGGAAGCCACTGAAGCTTTCTTT. It specifies CASPTPGGREATEAFF.

The CDR3 DNA reads TGTGCCAGTAGTATTGGGCTAACTAGCACAGATACGCAGTATTTT. Translated, it gives CASSIGLTSTDTQYF. V gene TRBV19 combines with J gene TRBJ2-3; D is undetermined. Trimming shortened V by 3 bases and J by 0 bases, and 10 bases separated the two germline ends. Germline V gene sequence: CDR1 LNHDA, CDR2 SQIVND (reference sequence). The CDR3 consists of 15 residues.